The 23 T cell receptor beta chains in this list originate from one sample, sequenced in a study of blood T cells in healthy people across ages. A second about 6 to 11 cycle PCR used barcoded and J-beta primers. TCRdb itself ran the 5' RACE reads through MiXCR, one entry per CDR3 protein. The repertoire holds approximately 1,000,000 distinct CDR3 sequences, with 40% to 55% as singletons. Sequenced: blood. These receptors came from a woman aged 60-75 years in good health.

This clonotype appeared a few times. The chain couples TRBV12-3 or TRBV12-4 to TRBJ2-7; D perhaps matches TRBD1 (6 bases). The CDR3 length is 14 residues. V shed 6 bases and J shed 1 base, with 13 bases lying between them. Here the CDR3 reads CASSPLRGSYEQYF. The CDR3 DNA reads TGTGCCAGCAGCCCGCTCAGGGGATCCTACGAGCAGTACTTC.

Here the CDR3 reads CSAPDPLRQGGYEQYF. The CDR3 bases are TGCAGTGCTCCCGACCCTCTACGACAGGGTGGGTACGAGCAGTACTTC. J is TRBJ2-7 and V is TRBV20-1, with 7 bases lining up with TRBD1. CDR3 length: 16 amino acids. Per the germline V gene, CDR1 is DFQATT and CDR2 is SNEGSKA (reference sequence). V lost 5 bases to trimming and J lost 4 bases; unmatched junction nucleotides: 17.

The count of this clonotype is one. The CDR3 spells CSAPPRDRALYGYTF. DNA of the CDR3: TGCAGTGCTCCACCCCGGGACAGAGCTCTCTATGGCTACACCTTC. The rearrangement uses TRBV20-1 and TRBJ1-2, with 7 bases identical to TRBD1. The CDR3 runs 15 residues. Germline V gene sequence: CDR1 DFQATT, CDR2 SNEGSKA (reference sequence). J lost 4 bases, V lost 5 bases, and 13 bases had no gene match.

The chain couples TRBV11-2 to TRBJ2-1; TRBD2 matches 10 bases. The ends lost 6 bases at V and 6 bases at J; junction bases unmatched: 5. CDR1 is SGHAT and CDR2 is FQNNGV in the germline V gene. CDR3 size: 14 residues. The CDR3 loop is CASRSVAGGNEQFF. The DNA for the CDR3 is TGTGCCAGCAGATCCGTAGCGGGAGGCAATGAGCAGTTCTTC.

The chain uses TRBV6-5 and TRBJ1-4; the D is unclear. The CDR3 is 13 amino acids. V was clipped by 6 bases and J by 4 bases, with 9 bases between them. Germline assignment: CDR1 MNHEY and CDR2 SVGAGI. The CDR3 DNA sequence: TGTGCCAGCAGCATCTATTATAATGAAAAACTGTTTTTT. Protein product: CASSIYYNEKLFF.

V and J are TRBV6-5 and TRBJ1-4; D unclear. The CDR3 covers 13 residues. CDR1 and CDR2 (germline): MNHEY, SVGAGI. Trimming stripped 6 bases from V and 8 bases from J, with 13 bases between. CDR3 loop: CASSKESGEKLFF. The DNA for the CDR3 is TGTGCCAGCAGCAAGGAGTCTGGCGAAAAACTGTTTTTT.

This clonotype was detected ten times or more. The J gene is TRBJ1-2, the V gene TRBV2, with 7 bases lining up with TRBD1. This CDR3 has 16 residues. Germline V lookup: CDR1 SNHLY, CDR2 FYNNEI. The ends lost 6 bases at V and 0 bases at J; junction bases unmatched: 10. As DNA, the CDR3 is TGTGCCAGCAGCCCCGGGACAGTCAGACCTAACTATGGCTACACCTTC. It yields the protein CASSPGTVRPNYGYTF.

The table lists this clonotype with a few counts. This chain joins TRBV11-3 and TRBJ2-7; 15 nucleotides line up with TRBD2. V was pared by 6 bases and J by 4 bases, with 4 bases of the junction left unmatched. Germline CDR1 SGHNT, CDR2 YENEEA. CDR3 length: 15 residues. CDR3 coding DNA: TGTGCCAGCAGTGCCGGGACTAGCGGGGGGTACGAGCAGTACTTC. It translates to CASSAGTSGGYEQYF.

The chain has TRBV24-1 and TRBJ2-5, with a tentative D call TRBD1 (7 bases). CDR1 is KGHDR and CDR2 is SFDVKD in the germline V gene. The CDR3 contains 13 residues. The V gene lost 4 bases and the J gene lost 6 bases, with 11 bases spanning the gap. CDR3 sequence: CATSEAGQQTQYF. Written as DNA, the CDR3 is TGTGCCACCAGTGAGGCGGGACAGCAGACCCAGTACTTC.

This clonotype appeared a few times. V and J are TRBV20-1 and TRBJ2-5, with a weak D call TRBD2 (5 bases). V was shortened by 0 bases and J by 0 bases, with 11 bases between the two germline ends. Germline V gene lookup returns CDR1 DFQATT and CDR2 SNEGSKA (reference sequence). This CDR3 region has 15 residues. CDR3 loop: CSAREGGSYQETQYF. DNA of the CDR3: TGCAGTGCTAGAGAGGGCGGGTCGTACCAAGAGACCCAGTACTTC.

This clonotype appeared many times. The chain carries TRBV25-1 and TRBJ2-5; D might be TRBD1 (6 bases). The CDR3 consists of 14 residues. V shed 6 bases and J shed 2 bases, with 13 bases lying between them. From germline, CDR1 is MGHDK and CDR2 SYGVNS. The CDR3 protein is CASSFYRVQETQYF. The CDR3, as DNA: TGTGCCAGCAGCTTCTACAGGGTGCAAGAGACCCAGTACTTC.

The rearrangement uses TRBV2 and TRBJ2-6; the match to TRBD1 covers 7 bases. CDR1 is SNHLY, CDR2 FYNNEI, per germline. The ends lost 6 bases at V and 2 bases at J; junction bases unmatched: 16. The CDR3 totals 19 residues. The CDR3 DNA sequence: TGTGCCAGCAGGACCTCAGGAGCCAGGGGGATGGCTGGGGCCAACGTCCTGACTTTC. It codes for CASRTSGARGMAGANVLTF.

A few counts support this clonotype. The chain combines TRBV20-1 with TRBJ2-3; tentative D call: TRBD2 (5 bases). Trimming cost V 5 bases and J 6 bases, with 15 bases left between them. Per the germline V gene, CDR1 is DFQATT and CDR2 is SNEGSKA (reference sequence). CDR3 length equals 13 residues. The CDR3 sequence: CSADQNRRDTQYF. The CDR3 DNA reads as TGCAGTGCTGACCAGAACCGGAGGGATACGCAGTATTTT.

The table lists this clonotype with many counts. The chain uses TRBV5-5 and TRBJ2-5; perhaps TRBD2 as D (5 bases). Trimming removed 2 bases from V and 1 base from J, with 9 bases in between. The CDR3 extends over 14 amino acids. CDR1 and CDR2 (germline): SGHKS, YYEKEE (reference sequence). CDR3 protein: CASSFPGTQETQYF. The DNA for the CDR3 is TGTGCCAGCAGCTTCCCGGGAACCCAAGAGACCCAGTACTTC.

The CDR3 reads CASSDGLAPYEQYF. CDR3 DNA sequence: TGTGCCAGCAGTGATGGACTAGCCCCCTACGAGCAGTACTTC. This chain connects TRBV6-2 or TRBV6-3 to TRBJ2-7; 8 nucleotides match TRBD2. Germline CDR1 reads MNHEY; CDR2 reads SVGEGT. J was trimmed by 2 bases and V by 5 bases; bases with no gene match: 5. The CDR3 covers 14 residues.

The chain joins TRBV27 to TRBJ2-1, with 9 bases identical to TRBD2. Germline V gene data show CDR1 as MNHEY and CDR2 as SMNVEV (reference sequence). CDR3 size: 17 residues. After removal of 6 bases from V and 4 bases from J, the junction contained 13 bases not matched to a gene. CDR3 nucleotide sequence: TGTGCCAGCAGCCCGTTTATGCCTAGCGGGACTTACAATGAGCAGTTCTTC. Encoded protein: CASSPFMPSGTYNEQFF.

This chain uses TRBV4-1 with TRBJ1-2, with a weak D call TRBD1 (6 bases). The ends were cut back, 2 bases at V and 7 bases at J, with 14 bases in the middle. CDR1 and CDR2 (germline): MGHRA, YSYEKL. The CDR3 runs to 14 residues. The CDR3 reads CASSQITQGSGYTF. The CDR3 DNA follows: TGCGCCAGCAGCCAAATAACCCAGGGGTCTGGCTACACCTTC.

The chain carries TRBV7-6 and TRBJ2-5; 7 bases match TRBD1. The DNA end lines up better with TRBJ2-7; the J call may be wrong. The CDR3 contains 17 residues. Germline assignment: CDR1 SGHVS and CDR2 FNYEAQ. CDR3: CASSPLPSGGSFYEQYF. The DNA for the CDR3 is TGTGCCAGCAGCCCACTTCCCTCAGGGGGTTCGTTCTACGAGCAGTACTTC.

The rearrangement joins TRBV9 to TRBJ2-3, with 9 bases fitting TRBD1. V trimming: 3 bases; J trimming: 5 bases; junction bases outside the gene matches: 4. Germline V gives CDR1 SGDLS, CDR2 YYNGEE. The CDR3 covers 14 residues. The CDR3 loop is CASSGQGVEDTQYF. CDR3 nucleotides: TGTGCCAGCAGCGGACAGGGGGTGGAAGATACGCAGTATTTT.

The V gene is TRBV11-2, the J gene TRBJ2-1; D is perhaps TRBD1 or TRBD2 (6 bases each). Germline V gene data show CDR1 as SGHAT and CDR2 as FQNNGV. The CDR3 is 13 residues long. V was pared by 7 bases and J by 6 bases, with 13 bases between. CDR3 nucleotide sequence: TGTGCCAGCAAAGGGGGGTACCTCAATGAGCAGTTCTTC. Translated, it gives CASKGGYLNEQFF.

The CDR3 DNA is TGTGCCAGCAGTTGGACAGGGTATGAAGATACGCAGTATTTT. Encoded protein: CASSWTGYEDTQYF. This rearrangement joins TRBV27 to TRBJ2-3, with 8 bases lining up with TRBD1. The germline gives CDR1 MNHEY, CDR2 SMNVEV (reference sequence). CDR3 length: 14 residues. The trim removed 4 bases at V and 5 bases at J, leaving 5 bases unmatched.

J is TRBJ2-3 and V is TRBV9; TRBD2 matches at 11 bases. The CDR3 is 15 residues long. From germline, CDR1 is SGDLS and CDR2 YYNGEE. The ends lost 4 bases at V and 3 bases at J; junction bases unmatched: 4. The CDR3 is CASSTSGSATDTQYF. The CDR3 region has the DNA TGTGCCAGCAGCACTAGCGGGAGTGCGACAGATACGCAGTATTTT.

This chain's CDR3 is CASSPRDRGFRGYNEQFF. The CDR3 DNA follows: TGTGCCAGCAGCCCCCGGGACAGAGGTTTTCGGGGCTACAATGAGCAGTTCTTC. V usage is TRBV7-9 and J usage is TRBJ2-1; 7 nucleotides align to TRBD1. In germline, CDR1 is SEHNR, CDR2 FQNEAQ (reference sequence). The V and J ends lost 5 bases and 3 bases, in that order; junction bases with no gene match: 16. This CDR3 has 18 amino acids.